This T cell receptor (beta chain) was observed in a study of regulatory T cells in long-lasting Graves disease. Germline-derived CDR1 and CDR2 are MNHEY and SMNVEV (reference sequence). There are 13 residues in the CDR3. Between the trimmed V and J ends, which lost 8 bases and 5 bases, there was a span of 15 bases. Time point in this sample: persistent/refractory GD, antithyroid drugs over 5 years with positive TRAb. The TCR library used RNA extracted from PBMCs. Arm-PCR of CDR3 regions and iRepertoire HTBI primers were used to build TCR beta libraries. TCRdb re-analysed the multiplex PCR reads in MiXCR, keeping a single row per CDR3 protein. The sample lists roughly 300,000 distinct CDR3 sequences; around a fifth were seen once.

This sample comprised peripheral blood mononuclear cells (PBMCs), obtained when the disease was refractory, from a patient treated with antithyroid drugs. The chain combines TRBV27 with TRBJ1-1; no reliable D call. This receptor was taken from a female donor with Graves disease. This CDR3 is CASGPGPGTEAFF. CDR3 bases: TGTGCCAGCGGTCCCGGGCCCGGGACTGAAGCTTTCTTT.